The T cell receptor beta chain described here comes from a study of blood T cells in healthy people across ages. Study-level findings and limits: For the donors, CMV status was unknown and possibly confounded expanded clonotype changes. Long-lived donors exceeded aged donors in naive CD4+ cells and diversity. Diversity estimates from one million T cells were considered underestimates.

Alongside a J-beta primer mix, a sample-barcoded 5' primer served in a second PCR lasting roughly 7 to 11 cycles. TCRdb analysed the 5' RACE reads with MiXCR anew, one entry per CDR3 protein. The table shows around 1.1 million distinct CDR3 sequences, with less than 45% occurring only once. Both ends counted, the CDR3 spans 16 residues. Regarding this clonotype: Its cognate antigen is unknown. Here the CDR3 omits its conserved ending phenylalanine or tryptophan, so a read error is the likely source. Because the CDR3's place on the DNA is in doubt, the DNA is left out and the CDR3 is given as listed by TCRdb.

V and J are TRBV12-3 or TRBV12-4 and TRBJ1-2; the table gives TRBD1 as D, unverified against the DNA. This receptor was taken from a man between 18 and 29 years old in good health. Sequencing input: blood. The CDR3 loop is CASSPRTGDLNYGHTV.